The 30 T cell receptor beta chains listed next were all sequenced from one sample in a study of control samples from healthy donors and cancer patients. This table comes from immunoSEQ multiplex PCR, and its TCRdb copy is limited to in-frame clones, with some not included. The data contain around 200,000 clones, approximately 92% of them singletons. Sequencing was done on a sample of blood. The receptors come from a man between 18 and 35 years old in good health.

The chain has TRBV14 and TRBJ1-6; the D gene is possibly TRBD1 (5 bases). This CDR3 spans 15 amino acids. Per the germline V gene, CDR1 is SGHDN and CDR2 is FVKESK. V was clipped by 0 bases and J by 9 bases, with 12 bases between them. The CDR3 coding sequence is TGTGCCAGCAGCCAAGATCGGGGACTGCCTTCACCCCTCCACTTT. The encoded protein is CASSQDRGLPSPLHF.

This clone was detected only once. The chain employs TRBV21-1 and TRBJ1-2. TRBV21-1 is classified as a pseudogene. There are 12 residues in the CDR3. CDR3 in DNA: TGTGCCTGTCTTCCAGGAGAGTATGGCTACACCTTC. This encodes CACLPGEYGYTF.

V and J are TRBV19 and TRBJ1-5; D might be TRBD1 (5 bases). From germline, CDR1 is LNHDA and CDR2 SQIVND (reference sequence). This CDR3 has 13 amino acids. V gave up 7 bases and J gave up 7 bases, with 14 bases separating them. The CDR3 DNA reads TGTGCCAGTACCCCCGGGGGAGGACAGCCCCAGCATTTT. This translates into CASTPGGGQPQHF.

The chain uses TRBV27 and TRBJ2-2, with 14 bases lining up with TRBD2. The V segment lost 6 bases and the J segment 1 base; nucleotides outside the gene matches: 1. Germline assignment: CDR1 MNHEY and CDR2 SMNVEV (reference sequence). CDR3 length equals 16 residues. The CDR3 protein is CASRGLAGVNTGELFF. The CDR3 DNA reads TGTGCCAGCAGGGGACTAGCGGGGGTGAACACCGGGGAGCTGTTTTTT.

J is TRBJ2-7 and V is TRBV28, with D possibly being TRBD2 (6 bases). The CDR3 extends over 14 amino acids. Germline V gene data show CDR1 as MDHEN and CDR2 as SYDVKM. V was cut by 10 bases and J by 3 bases, with 19 bases left in between. CDR3 sequence (DNA): TGTGCCATTCGAAAGCCGGGACTCCACTACGAGCAGTACTTC. Translated, it gives CAIRKPGLHYEQYF.

There are a few counts of this clone. The CDR3 bases are TGTGCCGGGGAAAGGGAGTATAATTCACCCCTCCACTTT. It encodes CAGEREYNSPLHF. This chain uses TRBV2 with TRBJ1-6; D gene unclear. The CDR3 sequence is 13 residues long. V lost 11 bases and J 4 bases, leaving 12 bases between the germline ends. Germline CDR1 reads SNHLY; CDR2 reads FYNNEI.

This chain connects TRBV24-1 to TRBJ2-3; 7 bases agree with TRBD2. The V and J ends lost 6 bases and 5 bases, in that order; junction bases with no gene match: 7. This CDR3 region has 14 residues. The germline gives CDR1 KGHDR, CDR2 SFDVKD. The chain's CDR3 is CATSRRGDQDTQYF. In DNA form, the CDR3 reads TGTGCCACCAGTCGCCGGGGGGACCAAGATACGCAGTATTTT.

The CDR3 coding sequence is TGTGCCAGCAGCGAGGGGTCACCGGGGAGCCACGAGCAGTACTTC. Its protein is CASSEGSPGSHEQYF. The V and J genes are TRBV9 and TRBJ2-7; either TRBD1 or TRBD2 may supply D (5 bases each). Deletions cut 3 bases from V and 5 bases from J, with 18 bases between. This CDR3 is built from 15 residues. CDR1 and CDR2 (germline): SGDLS, YYNGEE.

This sequence joins TRBV30 and TRBJ1-5; no clear D gene. The CDR3 covers 13 residues. Germline CDR1 GTSNPN, CDR2 SVGIG (reference sequence). V shed 0 bases and J shed 5 bases, with 8 bases lying between them. CDR3 residues: CAWSVEADQPQHF. CDR3 nucleotide sequence: TGTGCCTGGAGTGTAGAGGCGGATCAGCCCCAGCATTTT. The full variable domain, completed using reference TRBV30 and TRBJ1-5, is SQTIHQWPATLVQPVGSPLSLECTVEGTSNPNLYWYRQAAGRGLQLLFYSVGIGQISSEVPQNLSASRPQDRQFILSSKKLLLSDSGFYLCAWSVEADQPQHFGDGTRLSIL.

The rearrangement links TRBV3-1 (or the pseudogene TRBV3-2) to TRBJ1-4, with 12 bases lining up with TRBD1. Trimming took 1 base from V and 11 from J; bases not matched to a gene: 8. The CDR3 runs to 16 residues. Germline CDR1 is LGHDT and CDR2 is YNNKEL (reference sequence). The CDR3 spells CASSQGGTGGLGKLFF. As DNA, the CDR3 is TGTGCCAGCAGCCAAGGAGGGACAGGGGGCTTGGGGAAACTGTTTTTT.

The V gene is TRBV12-3 or TRBV12-4, the J gene TRBJ1-2, with D possibly TRBD1 on 5 matching bases. The CDR3 totals 13 residues. V gave up 7 bases and J gave up 5 bases, with 14 bases separating them. CDR3 DNA: TGTGCCAGCACCCCTCAGGGCAGGTATGGCTACACCTTC. It specifies CASTPQGRYGYTF.

The rearrangement joins TRBV30 to TRBJ2-3, with 7 positions matching TRBD1. V was clipped by 3 bases and J by 0 bases; unmatched bases: 3. The CDR3 covers 14 residues. The V gene's germline CDR1 is GTSNPN and CDR2 SVGIG (reference sequence). CDR3 sequence reads: CAWSRDRSTDTQYF. CDR3 DNA sequence: TGTGCCTGGAGCCGGGACAGAAGCACAGATACGCAGTATTTT.

The V and J genes are TRBV15 and TRBJ1-3, with TRBD1 matching 8 bases. The germline V gene encodes CDR1 LNHNV and CDR2 YYDKDF (reference sequence). CDR3 length: 16 amino acids. Germline trimming cut 4 bases from V and 3 bases from J; bases unmatched to any gene: 8. The CDR3 here is CATSMVQGARGNTIYF. CDR3 DNA sequence: TGTGCCACCAGCATGGTTCAGGGGGCGCGTGGAAACACCATATATTTT. The full variable domain, rest sourced from reference TRBV15 and TRBJ1-3, is DAMVIQNPRYQVTQFGKPVTLSCSQTLNHNVMYWYQQKSSQAPKLLFHYYDKDFNNEADTPDNFQSRRPNTSFCFLDIRSPGLGDTAMYLCATSMVQGARGNTIYFGEGSWLTVV.

The sample holds one count of this clone. The V and J genes are TRBV6-6 and TRBJ1-6; 9 nucleotides align to TRBD1. CDR1 MNHNY and CDR2 SVGAGI come from the germline V gene (reference sequence). With 3 bases clipped from V and 8 bases from J, the junction kept 8 bases outside the gene matches. There are 16 residues in the CDR3. The CDR3 loop is CASSYHPGQGYSPLHF. CDR3 nucleotides: TGTGCCAGCAGTTATCATCCGGGACAGGGCTATTCACCCCTCCACTTT.

The V and J genes are TRBV4-2 and TRBJ1-1; D ambiguous. The germline CDR1 and CDR2 sequences are LGHNA and YNFKEQ. This CDR3 comprises 14 residues. Deletions cut 5 bases from V and 3 bases from J, with 13 bases between. CDR3 sequence (DNA): TGTGCCAGCAGCGGGCCTGCCCGGGACACTGAAGCTTTCTTT. Its translation: CASSGPARDTEAFF.

The V call is TRBV6-5, the J call TRBJ1-6; D is unclear. The CDR3 is 11 amino acids. Germline CDR1 MNHEY, CDR2 SVGAGI. Between the trimmed V and J ends, which lost 5 bases and 11 bases, there was a span of 7 bases. This chain's CDR3 is CASSTGTPLHF. The CDR3 nucleotides read TGTGCCAGCAGTACGGGAACACCCCTCCACTTT.

The rearrangement joins TRBV15 to TRBJ2-2, with D perhaps matching TRBD1 (5 bases). Germline V gene lookup returns CDR1 LNHNV and CDR2 YYDKDF (reference sequence). V dropped 0 bases and J dropped 6 bases, with 8 bases sitting between them. CDR3 length: 14 amino acids. The CDR3 DNA sequence: TGTGCCACCAGCAGAGACAGGGTCGCCGGGGAGCTGTTTTTT. This translates into CATSRDRVAGELFF. The full variable domain, completed using reference TRBV15 and TRBJ2-2, is DAMVIQNPRYQVTQFGKPVTLSCSQTLNHNVMYWYQQKSSQAPKLLFHYYDKDFNNEADTPDNFQSRRPNTSFCFLDIRSPGLGDTAMYLCATSRDRVAGELFFGEGSRLTVL.

V is TRBV18 and J is TRBJ2-2; 10 bases are shared with TRBD1. This CDR3 comprises 16 residues. The V and J ends lost 6 bases and 5 bases, in that order; junction bases with no gene match: 9. Germline lookup yields CDR1 KGHSH and CDR2 LQKENI. The CDR3 coding sequence is TGTGCCAGCTCGCCGACAGGGGGCGTTGGAACCGGGGAGCTGTTTTTT. This encodes CASSPTGGVGTGELFF.

Written as DNA, the CDR3 is TGTGCCTGGAGTGGCGGGGGGAAGGAGGGCTACACCTTC. Translated: CAWSGGGKEGYTF. This chain uses TRBV30 with TRBJ1-2, with D tentatively TRBD1 (5 bases). V was pared by 1 base and J by 8 bases, with 14 bases between. This CDR3 comprises 13 residues. From germline, CDR1 is GTSNPN and CDR2 SVGIG (reference sequence).

This clone was seen only once. The CDR3 sequence is CASSGPRTASLSGANVLTF. The CDR3 DNA is TGTGCCAGCAGCGGACCCCGGACAGCTTCACTCTCTGGGGCCAACGTCCTGACTTTC. V usage is TRBV9 and J usage is TRBJ2-6, with a weak D call TRBD1 (6 bases). CDR1 is SGDLS and CDR2 is YYNGEE in the germline V gene. Trimming took 3 bases from V and 0 from J, leaving 19 bases between them. CDR3 length: 19 amino acids.

This chain connects TRBV10-3 to TRBJ1-3, with D possibly TRBD1 on 5 matching bases. Between the trimmed V and J ends, which lost 8 bases and 2 bases, there was a span of 7 bases. In germline, CDR1 is ENHRY, CDR2 SYGVKD. The CDR3 is 12 residues long. The CDR3 nucleotides are TGTGCCATCGGACAAGCTGGAAACACCATATATTTT. It encodes CAIGQAGNTIYF.

This rearrangement joins TRBV12-5 to TRBJ2-7; TRBD1 or TRBD2 may be the D gene (5 bases each). Germline V gives CDR1 LGHNT, CDR2 FRNRAP. This CDR3 is built from 18 residues. The V gene lost 0 bases and the J gene lost 0 bases, with 18 bases spanning the gap. CDR3 in amino acids: CASGLVHSLRDDSYEQYF. CDR3 coding DNA: TGTGCTAGTGGTTTGGTACACTCTTTACGGGACGACTCCTACGAGCAGTACTTC.

This chain links TRBV6-5 with TRBJ2-7; 10 nucleotides line up with TRBD1. Germline values: CDR1 MNHEY, CDR2 SVGAGI. The CDR3 length is 15 residues. J was trimmed by 4 bases and V by 1 base; bases with no gene match: 4. CDR3 nucleotides: TGTGCCAGCAGTTACTTCGGACAGGGGGATTACGAGCAGTACTTC. Translated, it gives CASSYFGQGDYEQYF.

This clone was seen a handful of times. The chain couples TRBV5-1 to TRBJ2-7, with TRBD1 matching over 8 bases. V was clipped by 3 bases and J by 0 bases; unmatched bases: 5. Looked up from germline, CDR1 is SGHRS and CDR2 is YFSETQ. This CDR3 has 15 residues. The CDR3 sequence: CASSWAGGSSYEQYF. The CDR3 region has the DNA TGCGCCAGCAGCTGGGCAGGGGGCAGCTCCTACGAGCAGTACTTC.

The V and J genes are TRBV7-2 and TRBJ2-2; no definite D call. Germline CDR1 reads SGHTA; CDR2 reads FQGNSA. The CDR3 contains 11 residues. V lost 6 bases and J lost 3, with 2 bases in between. The CDR3 DNA sequence: TGTGCCAGCAGATACACCGGGGAGCTGTTTTTT. Protein product: CASRYTGELFF.

The chain is built from TRBV11-2 and TRBJ1-1; 10 bases map to TRBD1. The V and J ends lost 4 bases and 4 bases, in that order; junction bases with no gene match: 0. The CDR3 runs to 13 residues. Per the germline V gene, CDR1 is SGHAT and CDR2 is FQNNGV. In DNA form, the CDR3 reads TGTGCCAGCAGCTGGGACAGGGGCACTGAAGCTTTCTTT. It encodes CASSWDRGTEAFF.

For this clone: Other DNA sequences in the same sample also yield this CDR3. The chain recombines TRBV10-3 with TRBJ2-7, with unresolved D. Deletions cut 3 bases from V and 3 bases from J, with 3 bases between. The length of the CDR3 is 11 residues. Germline V lookup: CDR1 ENHRY, CDR2 SYGVKD. The CDR3 protein is CAISDGYEQYF. The CDR3 region has the DNA TGTGCCATCAGTGACGGCTACGAGCAGTACTTC.

The J gene is TRBJ1-6, the V gene TRBV6-5; D gene unclear. The CDR3 sequence is 14 residues long. V shed 6 bases and J shed 7 bases, with 13 bases lying between them. Germline assignment: CDR1 MNHEY and CDR2 SVGAGI. DNA for the CDR3: TGTGCCAGCAGGAAGGGCCCGGGGAATTCACCCCTCCACTTT. It translates to CASRKGPGNSPLHF.

J is TRBJ2-3 and V is TRBV24-1; D not certain. The CDR3 sequence is 13 residues long. Germline V gene lookup returns CDR1 KGHDR and CDR2 SFDVKD. V was cut by 1 base and J by 3 bases, with 4 bases left in between. The CDR3: CATSDFPTDTQYF. The CDR3 bases are TGTGCCACCAGTGATTTTCCTACAGATACGCAGTATTTT.

J is TRBJ2-1 and V is TRBV6-5; 10 positions agree with TRBD2. This CDR3 is 16 amino acids long. Germline V lookup: CDR1 MNHEY, CDR2 SVGAGI. V was pared by 0 bases and J by 3 bases, with 2 bases of the junction left unmatched. CDR3 DNA sequence: TGTGCCAGCAGTTACTCCCTAGCGGGGGACTACAATGAGCAGTTCTTC. Translation: CASSYSLAGDYNEQFF.